Below are 29 T cell receptor beta chains sequenced from a single sample in a study of T cell clonality in common variable immunodeficiency. Clones were read by immunoSEQ multiplex PCR, and TCRdb kept only the in-frame ones, dropping some. The sample yields about 40,000 clones, without any singletons. The specimen sequenced was peripheral blood mononuclear cells. These receptors were obtained from a person between 18 and 69 years old in good health.

The table lists this clone with a few counts. The read halts 3 residues ahead of the CDR3 end, with the missing end drawn from the germline J gene. V is TRBV18 and J is TRBJ1-1; D is possibly TRBD1 (5 bases). The V gene lost 5 bases and the J gene lost 4 bases, with 11 bases spanning the gap. Germline CDR1 KGHSH, CDR2 LQKENI. This CDR3 spans 13 amino acids. The covered CDR3 bases are TGTGCCAGCTCAAAGCAGGGAAGCACTGAA. Translation gives CASSKQGSTE. The CDR3 as a whole reads CASSKQGSTEAFF.

At least ten counts were recorded for this clone. Coverage ceases 3 residues before the CDR3 finishes, and the germline J gene fills in the end. The chain is built from TRBV7-8 and TRBJ2-1; TRBD2 matches 15 bases. Unmatched junction bases numbered 10, after V lost 4 bases and J lost 9 bases. Germline CDR1 SGHVS, CDR2 FQNEAQ. The length of the CDR3 is 17 residues. The DNA read from the CDR3 is TGTGCCAGCAGCTGGACTAGCGGGAGGGAATACCCAAGTGAG. Translation gives CASSWTSGREYPSE. The full CDR3 protein is CASSWTSGREYPSEQFF.

This clone was picked up many times. The sequenced CDR3 bases are TGCAGTGCTAGTCAGGGTTTAGGAGTCCCCGGGGAG. Protein: CSASQGLGVPGE. The entire CDR3 protein is CSASQGLGVPGELFF. The chain uses TRBV20-1 and TRBJ2-2; perhaps TRBD1 as D (5 bases). The CDR3 is cut off 3 residues early in the read; its end comes from the germline J gene. This CDR3 comprises 15 residues. V was trimmed by 3 bases and J by 6 bases, leaving 17 bases between them. Germline-derived CDR1 and CDR2 are DFQATT and SNEGSKA (reference sequence).

At least ten counts were recorded for this clone. Incomplete CDR3 DNA: TGCAGCGTTTACGGGACTAGCGGGAGTTATGAG. It specifies CSVYGTSGSYE. The whole CDR3 reads CSVYGTSGSYEQFF. The genes are TRBV29-1 and TRBJ2-1; 14 nucleotides line up with TRBD2. The read comes to an end 3 residues before the CDR3 does, leaving the germline J gene to fill in the end. This CDR3 has 14 amino acids. The germline V gene has CDR1 SQVTM and CDR2 ANQGSEA. Trimming cost V 5 bases and J 8 bases; bases outside gene matches: 5.

This clone came up many times. With the read ending 3 residues before the CDR3 end, the germline J gene is used to fill in that end. V and J are TRBV7-3 and TRBJ2-1; D may be TRBD2 (5 bases). Trimming shortened V by 3 bases and J by 8 bases, and 14 bases separated the two germline ends. There are 14 residues in the CDR3. Germline V gene sequence: CDR1 SGHTA, CDR2 FQGTGA. CDR3 amino acids: CASSLGLAGYEQFF. Partial CDR3 DNA: TGTGCCAGCAGCTTGGGTCTAGCAGGCTATGAG.

At least ten counts were recorded for this clone. The read stops 3 residues short of the end of the CDR3; the missing end is completed from the germline J gene. The chain uses TRBV7-2 and TRBJ1-1; possible D gene TRBD1, 6 bases. The germline V gene encodes CDR1 SGHTA and CDR2 FQGNSA. The germline V and J ends were trimmed by 2 bases and 1 base, with 8 bases remaining between them. The CDR3 totals 14 residues. The CDR3 sequence is CASSLKQGNTEAFF. Incomplete CDR3 DNA: TGTGCCAGCAGCTTAAAACAGGGGAACACTGAA. The complete variable domain, with remaining parts taken from reference TRBV7-2 and TRBJ1-1, reads GAGVSQSPSNKVTEKGKDVELRCDPISGHTALYWYRQSLGQGLEFLIYFQGNSAPDKSGLPSDRFSAERTGGSVSTLTIQRTQQEDSAVYLCASSLKQGNTEAFFGQGTRLTVV.

Ten or more counts support this clone. The missing CDR3 end, 3 residues past where the read stops, is filled in from the germline J gene. The chain combines TRBV2 with TRBJ2-1; TRBD2 aligns across 11 bases. V lost 6 bases, J lost 7 bases, and 11 bases stayed unmatched. The germline V gene encodes CDR1 SNHLY and CDR2 FYNNEI. There are 16 residues in the CDR3. Incomplete CDR3 DNA: TGTGCCAGCAGAGGTGGGGTGGCTAGCGGGGGGAATGAG. It yields the protein CASRGGVASGGNE. The CDR3 in its entirety is CASRGGVASGGNEQFF. Based on the CDR3 plus reference TRBV2 and TRBJ2-1, the full variable domain is EPEVTQTPSHQVTQMGQEVILRCVPISNHLYFYWYRQILGQKVEFLVSFYNNEISEKSEIFDDQFSVERPDGSNFTLKIRSTKLEDSAMYFCASRGGVASGGNEQFFGPGTRLTVL.

This clone was counted a few times. Read data end 3 residues before the CDR3 end; the end is taken from the germline J gene. The J gene is TRBJ2-1, the V gene TRBV7-9, with 8 bases lining up with TRBD1. The CDR3 spans 14 residues. J lost 6 bases, V lost 5 bases, and 6 bases had no gene match. Germline V gene data show CDR1 as SEHNR and CDR2 as FQNEAQ (reference sequence). The CDR3 bases that were read are TGTGCCAGCAGCCCCGGGACAGGAGGCAATGAG. This encodes CASSPGTGGNE. The whole CDR3 sequence reads CASSPGTGGNEQFF.

This clone was observed at least ten times. The CDR3 is cut off 3 residues early in the read; its end comes from the germline J gene. The chain combines TRBV18 with TRBJ2-2; 7 bases match TRBD1. Losses at the gene ends were 0 bases for V and 6 bases for J; bases not matched to a gene: 7. The germline gives CDR1 KGHSH, CDR2 LQKENI. CDR3 length equals 16 residues. CDR3 protein: CASSPPYRGSPGELFF. The sequenced part of the CDR3 DNA is TGTGCCAGCTCACCACCCTACAGGGGTAGTCCCGGGGAG.

This clone has ten or more counts. Sequencing ends 3 residues short of the CDR3 end; the germline J gene provides the rest. The J gene is TRBJ2-1, the V gene TRBV2; D is perhaps TRBD2 (6 bases). The germline V gene encodes CDR1 SNHLY and CDR2 FYNNEI. V lost 3 bases and J 4 bases, leaving 13 bases between the germline ends. CDR3 length: 15 amino acids. The CDR3 protein is CASSERSGLYNEQFF. The CDR3 bases that were read are TGTGCCAGCAGTGAGAGGAGCGGGCTATACAATGAG.

This clone was recorded many times. CDR3 protein: CASSPGLAGGPGELFF. CDR3 bases read: TGCGCCAGCAGCCCTGGACTAGCGGGAGGACCCGGGGAG. The genes are TRBV5-1 and TRBJ2-2; 14 nucleotides align to TRBD2. The observed sequence ends 3 residues before the CDR3 terminus, with the missing tail filled in from the germline J gene. The ends lost 4 bases at V and 6 bases at J; junction bases unmatched: 5. The CDR3 extends over 16 amino acids. Germline-derived CDR1 and CDR2 are SGHRS and YFSETQ.

This clone was seen repeatedly, ten times or more. Read sequence stops 3 residues before the CDR3 end, and the germline J gene provides the missing end. This chain joins TRBV5-6 and TRBJ1-5, with TRBD1 as a possible D gene (5 bases). The germline V gene encodes CDR1 SGHDT and CDR2 YYEEEE. Trimming removed 4 bases at V and 7 bases at J, with 15 bases between. This CDR3 is 14 amino acids long. CDR3 DNA, as far as it was read: TGTGCCAGCAGCCCAGGGCCGGGCGGCCAGCCC. Translated, it gives CASSPGPGGQP. From start to end, the CDR3 is CASSPGPGGQPQHF. The full variable domain, with the rest looked up from reference TRBV5-6 and TRBJ1-5, is DAGVTQSPTHLIKTRGQQVTLRCSPKSGHDTVSWYQQALGQGPQFIFQYYEEEERQRGNFPDRFSGHQFPNYSSELNVNALLLGDSALYLCASSPGPGGQPQHFGDGTRLSIL.

This clone was counted many times. The CDR3 goes on 3 residues after the read ends, and that part is filled in from the germline J gene. The chain employs TRBV2 and TRBJ1-5; D is undetermined. The CDR3 runs to 14 residues. With 3 bases removed from V and 4 bases from J, the gap between germline ends came to 10 bases. The germline gives CDR1 SNHLY, CDR2 FYNNEI. Here the CDR3 reads CASSEGSSNQPQHF. Incomplete CDR3 DNA: TGTGCCAGCAGTGAGGGCAGCTCAAATCAGCCC.

This clone was seen at least ten times. The read ends 3 residues shy of where the CDR3 ends; the end is completed using the germline J gene. This sequence joins TRBV7-2 and TRBJ2-4, with 8 bases fitting TRBD2. This CDR3 region has 14 residues. V lost 0 bases to trimming and J lost 5 bases; unmatched junction nucleotides: 0. CDR1 is SGHTA and CDR2 is FQGNSA in the germline V gene. Here the CDR3 reads CASSLASGENIQYF. CDR3 DNA, as far as it was read: TGTGCCAGCAGCTTAGCTAGCGGGGAAAACATT.

At least ten counts were recorded for this clone. CDR3 loop: CSARGLTLNGYTF. The DNA read from the CDR3 is TGCAGTGCTAGAGGGCTTACGCTTAATGGC. The chain combines TRBV20-1 with TRBJ1-2; D is ambiguous. From the germline J gene comes the end of the CDR3, since the read stops 3 residues before it. The germline V gene has CDR1 DFQATT and CDR2 SNEGSKA (reference sequence). Trimming took 1 base from V and 6 from J, leaving 12 bases between them. CDR3 length equals 13 residues.

This clone has a count of ten or more. The missing CDR3 end, 3 residues past where the read stops, is filled in from the germline J gene. This chain links TRBV10-3 with TRBJ2-7; 7 nucleotides line up with TRBD1. In germline, CDR1 is ENHRY, CDR2 SYGVKD. The CDR3 is 14 residues long. V lost 6 bases, J lost 4 bases, and 9 bases stayed unmatched. The sequenced CDR3 bases are TGTGCCATCAGACAGGGGTTGGTGGATTACGAG. Translating gives CAIRQGLVDYE. In full, the CDR3 reads CAIRQGLVDYEQYF.

This clone was seen ten or more times. Read sequence stops 3 residues before the CDR3 end, and the germline J gene provides the missing end. This chain links TRBV27 with TRBJ1-4, with D possibly being TRBD1 (5 bases). Deletions cut 5 bases from V and 3 bases from J, with 13 bases between. Germline loops: CDR1 MNHEY, CDR2 SMNVEV (reference sequence). CDR3 size: 15 residues. The sequenced CDR3 bases are TGTGCCAGCAGTCTGGCGGGGCCGGCTAATGAAAAA. It translates to CASSLAGPANEK. In full, the CDR3 reads CASSLAGPANEKLFF.

This clone was detected ten times or more. The read ends 3 residues shy of where the CDR3 ends; the end is completed using the germline J gene. This sequence joins TRBV12-3 or TRBV12-4 and TRBJ2-4, with TRBD1 matching over 7 bases. This CDR3 is built from 12 residues. CDR3 sequence: CASSRTGASQYF. The sequenced part of the CDR3 DNA is TGTGCCAGCAGTCGGACAGGTGCTAGT.

This clone was seen repeatedly, ten times or more. The read falls 3 residues short of the CDR3 end, and the missing part is taken from the germline J gene. The chain couples TRBV6-1 to TRBJ1-5; the D gene is possibly TRBD1 (5 bases). Germline assignment: CDR1 MNHNS and CDR2 SASEGT. The CDR3 is 15 residues long. Trimming left V 2 bases short and J 4 bases short, with 12 bases between. The CDR3 sequence is CASSELRRGNQPQHF. The sequenced part of the CDR3 DNA is TGTGCCAGCAGTGAACTCCGAAGGGGAAATCAGCCC.

There are a few counts of this clone. The read gets to within 3 residues of the CDR3 end, and the germline J gene fills in the rest. The V call is TRBV11-2, the J call TRBJ2-4; no firm D call. Trimming cost V 4 bases and J 0 bases, with 7 bases left between them. Germline CDR1 reads SGHAT; CDR2 reads FQNNGV. The length of the CDR3 is 14 residues. The CDR3 here is CASSSSGAKNIQYF. Partial CDR3 DNA: TGTGCCAGCAGCTCCAGTGGAGCCAAAAACATT.

This clone was recorded at least ten times. The observed sequence ends 3 residues before the CDR3 terminus, with the missing tail filled in from the germline J gene. This chain joins TRBV29-1 and TRBJ2-3, with TRBD1 identical over 8 bases. The CDR3 sequence is 14 residues long. With 8 bases clipped from V and 7 bases from J, the junction kept 14 bases outside the gene matches. The germline V gene encodes CDR1 SQVTM and CDR2 ANQGSEA. The part of the CDR3 DNA that was read is TGCAGCTCTGGGGGCGTAGACAGGGGTAATACG. Residues: CSSGGVDRGNT. The entire CDR3 is CSSGGVDRGNTQYF.

This clone was seen ten or more times. With the read ending 3 residues before the CDR3 end, the germline J gene is used to fill in that end. The rearrangement links TRBV4-1 to TRBJ2-7, with TRBD2 matching over 14 bases. This CDR3 contains 16 residues. The V gene's germline CDR1 is MGHRA and CDR2 YSYEKL. J gave up 5 bases and V 5 bases, and 8 bases lay outside the gene matches. The covered CDR3 bases are TGCGCCAGCAGCGCCCAGACTAGCGGGAGGGCCAACGAG. Its protein is CASSAQTSGRANE. The whole CDR3 protein is CASSAQTSGRANEQYF.

This clone was recorded many times. CDR3 in amino acids: CSANQREGSTDTQYF. CDR3 DNA, as far as it was read: TGCAGTGCTAACCAGCGGGAGGGCAGCACAGATACG. V usage is TRBV20-1 and J usage is TRBJ2-3, with 10 bases lining up with TRBD2. The read terminates 3 residues ahead of where the CDR3 ends, so the germline J gene completes it. The CDR3 loop spans 15 amino acids. Germline V gene lookup returns CDR1 DFQATT and CDR2 SNEGSKA (reference sequence). After removal of 4 bases from V and 0 bases from J, the junction contained 4 bases not matched to a gene.

This clone was detected many times. The read finishes 3 residues shy of the CDR3 end, and the germline J gene is used to complete it. The genes are TRBV7-3 and TRBJ1-1, with D tentatively TRBD1 (5 bases). This CDR3 region has 13 residues. Germline lookup yields CDR1 SGHTA and CDR2 FQGTGA. Trimming pared 0 bases from V and 7 bases from J, leaving 9 bases between. The part of the CDR3 DNA that was read is TGTGCCAGCAGCTTAACCGGCCAGGGTGAA. Translating gives CASSLTGQGE. The whole CDR3 protein is CASSLTGQGEAFF.

About this clone itself: The CDR3 end falls 3 residues outside the read, so it is completed with the germline J gene. The chain is built from TRBV19 and TRBJ1-5, with D uncertain. Deletions cut 2 bases from V and 2 bases from J, with 10 bases between. The CDR3 is 15 amino acids. Germline V gives CDR1 LNHDA, CDR2 SQIVND (reference sequence). The covered CDR3 bases are TGTGCCAGTAGTATATCTAACAGCCGCAATCAGCCC. Protein: CASSISNSRNQP. The full-length CDR3 reads as CASSISNSRNQPQHF.

This clone was counted many times. The missing CDR3 end, 3 residues past where the read stops, is filled in from the germline J gene. The chain combines TRBV20-1 with TRBJ1-6; D remains ambiguous. This CDR3 is 16 amino acids long. V lost 0 bases and J lost 9, with 18 bases in between. Germline CDR1 reads DFQATT; CDR2 reads SNEGSKA (reference sequence). Incomplete CDR3 DNA: TGCAGTGCTAGAGAAAGTCTCGGGGTCTGGGGTTCACCC. It encodes CSARESLGVWGSP. The whole CDR3 sequence reads CSARESLGVWGSPLHF.

On this clone itself: The read terminates 3 residues ahead of where the CDR3 ends, so the germline J gene completes it. The J gene is TRBJ2-5, the V gene TRBV20-1; D gene unclear. Germline CDR1 reads DFQATT; CDR2 reads SNEGSKA (reference sequence). This CDR3 region has 13 residues. The CDR3 bases that were read are TGCAGTGCTAGAAGTCGAGGAACAGATACC. Translated: CSARSRGTDT. The entire CDR3 sequence reads CSARSRGTDTQYF.

This clone occurred many times. The read gets to within 3 residues of the CDR3 end, and the germline J gene fills in the rest. V gene TRBV6-2 or TRBV6-3 combines with J gene TRBJ2-2, with D uncertain. The CDR3 has 15 residues. The V gene's germline CDR1 is MNHEY and CDR2 SVGEGT. The V and J ends lost 5 bases and 3 bases respectively, with 13 bases between them. The CDR3: CASSPSRLHTGELFF. Incomplete CDR3 DNA: TGTGCCAGCAGTCCATCCCGACTGCACACCGGGGAG.

Many counts were recorded for this clone. The DNA ends 3 residues before the CDR3 does, and the rest of the CDR3 is filled in from the germline J gene. This chain joins TRBV5-1 and TRBJ1-2, with D hard to call. This CDR3 has 12 residues. The germline V gene has CDR1 SGHRS and CDR2 YFSETQ. Trimming took 5 bases from V and 4 from J, leaving 9 bases between them. The CDR3: CASRAQAYGYTF. The sequenced CDR3 bases are TGCGCCAGCAGGGCCCAGGCCTATGGC.